The sequence of this TCR beta chain was determined in a study of PD-L1 blockade in urothelial cancer. Sample time point: pretreatment peripheral blood. The data were produced by immunoSEQ multiplex PCR, yet TCRdb's version contains in-frame clones alone and is incomplete. This table holds fewer than 60,000 clones, around 80% found once. This TCR was sampled from a man in his 70s with urothelial cancer. Here the sequenced sample was PBMCs, taken around atezolizumab (anti-PD-L1) treatment.

CDR3 protein: CASSIAGGSTEAFF. The CDR3 DNA is TGTGCCAGTAGTATCGCAGGGGGCAGCACTGAAGCTTTCTTT. This chain joins TRBV19 and TRBJ1-1; TRBD1 agrees at 8 bases. Germline-derived CDR1 and CDR2 are LNHDA and SQIVND (reference sequence). CDR3 size: 14 residues. The V gene end was trimmed by 3 bases and the J gene end by 4 bases; junction bases not matched to a gene: 4.